The 13 T cell receptor beta chains listed next were all sequenced from one sample in a study of blood T cell repertoires in COVID-19. Clones were read by immunoSEQ multiplex PCR, and TCRdb kept only the in-frame ones, dropping some. Of roughly 150,000 clones in the sample, 87% were seen once. Input material: peripheral blood. The receptors shown here come from a human donor in a cohort sampled during active COVID-19.

The chain recombines TRBV3-1 (or the pseudogene TRBV3-2) with TRBJ1-2, with a tentative D call TRBD1 (5 bases). Germline-derived CDR1 and CDR2 are LGHDT and YNNKEL (reference sequence). CDR3 length equals 18 residues. V lost 0 bases to trimming and J lost 4 bases, with 21 bases between them. CDR3 sequence reads: CASSQDRWRVGTTYGYTF. In DNA, the CDR3 is TGTGCCAGCAGCCAAGATCGGTGGAGGGTAGGGACTACCTATGGCTACACCTTC.

V usage is TRBV27 and J usage is TRBJ1-2; a possible D gene is TRBD1 (5 bases). V lost 4 bases to trimming and J lost 0 bases, with 15 bases between them. CDR1 and CDR2 (germline): MNHEY, SMNVEV (reference sequence). This CDR3 has 16 residues. CDR3 coding DNA: TGTGCCAGCAGTTCGGGGGGAGGCCTTTCTAACTATGGCTACACCTTC. Residues: CASSSGGGLSNYGYTF.

The J gene is TRBJ1-5, the V gene TRBV29-1; the D gene is possibly TRBD1 (6 bases). Per germline, CDR1 SQVTM and CDR2 ANQGSEA. CDR3 length: 13 residues. V was trimmed by 4 bases and J by 5 bases, leaving 12 bases between them. CDR3 nucleotide sequence: TGCAGCGTTGGGCAGGGGTATGATCAGCCCCAGCATTTT. It yields the protein CSVGQGYDQPQHF.

The chain joins TRBV29-1 to TRBJ2-3; TRBD2 aligns across 11 bases. After removal of 0 bases from V and 1 base from J, the junction contained 9 bases not matched to a gene. CDR1 SQVTM and CDR2 ANQGSEA come from the germline V gene. This CDR3 region has 18 residues. CDR3 DNA: TGCAGCGTTGAAGACCCCGCTAGCGGGAGGAGCCGCACAGATACGCAGTATTTT. It yields the protein CSVEDPASGRSRTDTQYF.

The rearrangement links TRBV9 to TRBJ1-2; weak D call: TRBD1 (5 bases). The CDR3 has 11 residues. V was cut by 7 bases and J by 6 bases, with 10 bases left in between. In germline, CDR1 is SGDLS, CDR2 YYNGEE. This CDR3 reads CASGASDGYTF. The CDR3 nucleotides read TGTGCCAGCGGGGCGTCGGATGGCTACACCTTC. Full variable domain (rest looked up from reference TRBV9 and TRBJ1-2): DSGVTQTPKHLITATGQRVTLRCSPRSGDLSVYWYQQSLDQGLQFLIQYYNGEERAKGNILERFSAQQFPDLHSELNLSSLELGDSALYFCASGASDGYTFGSGTRLTVV.

The genes are TRBV6-5 and TRBJ1-5; D ambiguous. Germline-derived CDR1 and CDR2 are MNHEY and SVGAGI. This CDR3 has 13 residues. Trimming stripped 6 bases from V and 5 bases from J, with 11 bases between. CDR3 coding DNA: TGTGCCAGCAGAAAAGAGGTCGATCAGCCCCAGCATTTT. It translates to CASRKEVDQPQHF.

The chain is built from TRBV19 and TRBJ2-7, with TRBD1 matching 7 bases. The CDR3 consists of 13 residues. Trimming cost V 6 bases and J 3 bases; bases outside gene matches: 5. Germline V gene sequence: CDR1 LNHDA, CDR2 SQIVND (reference sequence). The CDR3 here is CASSAGTDYEQYF. The CDR3, as DNA: TGTGCCAGTAGCGCCGGGACAGACTACGAGCAGTACTTC.

This clone was recorded a few times. This sequence joins TRBV3-1 (or the pseudogene TRBV3-2) and TRBJ1-5; D is ambiguous. V lost 8 bases, J lost 5 bases, and 7 bases lay in between. The germline V gene has CDR1 LGHDT and CDR2 YNNKEL (reference sequence). There are 11 residues in the CDR3. The DNA of the CDR3 is TGTGCCAGCGGTCGGGATCAGCCCCAGCATTTT. This codes for CASGRDQPQHF.

The J gene is TRBJ2-7, the V gene TRBV7-3, with TRBD2 matching over 7 bases. After removal of 2 bases from V and 1 base from J, the junction contained 5 bases not matched to a gene. Germline CDR1 and CDR2: SGHTA and FQGTGA. The CDR3 totals 15 residues. The CDR3 loop is CASSLSAGASYEQYF. In nucleotides, the CDR3 is TGTGCCAGCAGCTTATCCGCGGGAGCGTCCTACGAGCAGTACTTC.

The V and J genes are TRBV19 and TRBJ2-1, with 8 bases matching TRBD2. Germline lookup yields CDR1 LNHDA and CDR2 SQIVND (reference sequence). V was clipped by 0 bases and J by 6 bases; unmatched bases: 4. The CDR3 covers 15 residues. The CDR3 DNA sequence: TGTGCCAGTAGTATAGATCTTGGACTAGCCAATGAGCAGTTCTTC. Protein product: CASSIDLGLANEQFF. Combining the CDR3 with reference TRBV19 and TRBJ2-1 gives the whole variable domain DGGITQSPKYLFRKEGQNVTLSCEQNLNHDAMYWYRQDPGQGLRLIYYSQIVNDFQKGDIAEGYSVSREKKESFPLTVTSAQKNPTAFYLCASSIDLGLANEQFFGPGTRLTVL.

The chain carries TRBV6-6 and TRBJ2-5; 9 bases align to TRBD1. V lost 5 bases and J lost 5; bases outside the gene matches: 9. The CDR3 totals 15 residues. Germline assignment: CDR1 MNHNY and CDR2 SVGAGI (reference sequence). DNA for the CDR3: TGTGCCAGCAGTAGACCCACAGGGGGCAAGGAGACCCAGTACTTC. This sequence encodes CASSRPTGGKETQYF.

The chain joins TRBV28 to TRBJ1-1, with 8 bases identical to TRBD1. CDR1 MDHEN and CDR2 SYDVKM come from the germline V gene. This CDR3 has 11 amino acids. V lost 6 bases and J lost 10; bases outside the gene matches: 4. CDR3 sequence: CASSSDRGAFF. CDR3 in DNA: TGTGCCAGCAGCTCTGACAGGGGAGCTTTCTTT.

This clone was found a few times. The chain recombines TRBV5-4 with TRBJ2-1; TRBD2 might be the D (6 bases). The germline V and J ends were trimmed by 4 bases and 2 bases, with 13 bases remaining between them. Germline CDR1 SGHNT, CDR2 YYREEE (reference sequence). This CDR3 has 15 amino acids. CDR3 loop: CASSQPGGAYNEQFF. Written as DNA, the CDR3 is TGTGCCAGCAGCCAGCCTGGCGGGGCCTACAATGAGCAGTTCTTC.